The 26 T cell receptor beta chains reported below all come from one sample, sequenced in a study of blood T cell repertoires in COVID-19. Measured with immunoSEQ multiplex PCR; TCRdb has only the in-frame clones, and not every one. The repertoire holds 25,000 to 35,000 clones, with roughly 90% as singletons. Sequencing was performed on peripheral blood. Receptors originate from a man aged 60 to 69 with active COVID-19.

The CDR3 coding sequence is TGTGCCAGCTCTTGGACAGGGCAGAACACCGGGGAGCTGTTTTTT. It yields the protein CASSWTGQNTGELFF. The V gene is TRBV18, the J gene TRBJ2-2; 8 bases align to TRBD1. The CDR3 length is 15 residues. Germline lookup yields CDR1 KGHSH and CDR2 LQKENI. The V segment lost 6 bases and the J segment 1 base; nucleotides outside the gene matches: 4.

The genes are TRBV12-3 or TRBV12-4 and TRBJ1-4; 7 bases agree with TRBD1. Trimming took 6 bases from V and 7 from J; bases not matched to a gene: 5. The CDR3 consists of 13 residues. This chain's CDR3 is CASRLTGSEKLFF. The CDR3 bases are TGTGCCAGCAGGTTGACAGGGAGTGAAAAACTGTTTTTT.

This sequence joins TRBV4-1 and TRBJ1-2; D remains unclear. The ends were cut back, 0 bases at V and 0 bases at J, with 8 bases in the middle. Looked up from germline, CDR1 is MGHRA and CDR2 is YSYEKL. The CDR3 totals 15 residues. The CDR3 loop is CASSQDLSTNYGYTF. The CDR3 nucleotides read TGCGCCAGCAGCCAAGATCTTAGCACTAACTATGGCTACACCTTC.

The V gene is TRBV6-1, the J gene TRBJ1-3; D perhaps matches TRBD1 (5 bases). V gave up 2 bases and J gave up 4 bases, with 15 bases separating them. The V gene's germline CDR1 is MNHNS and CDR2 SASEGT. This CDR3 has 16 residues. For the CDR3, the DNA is TGTGCCAGCAGTGAATCGGGGGTACCCATAGGAAACACCATATATTTT. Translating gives CASSESGVPIGNTIYF.

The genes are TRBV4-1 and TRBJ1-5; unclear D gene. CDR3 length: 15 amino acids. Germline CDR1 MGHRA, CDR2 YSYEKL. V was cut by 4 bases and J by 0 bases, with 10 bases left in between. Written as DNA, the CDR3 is TGCGCCAGCAGCCCCACGGAGGGTAGCAATCAGCCCCAGCATTTT. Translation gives CASSPTEGSNQPQHF.

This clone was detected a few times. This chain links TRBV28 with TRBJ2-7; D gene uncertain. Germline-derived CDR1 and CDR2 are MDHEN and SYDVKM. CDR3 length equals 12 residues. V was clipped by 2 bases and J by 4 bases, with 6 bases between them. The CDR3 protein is CASSLTEYEQYF. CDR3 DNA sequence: TGTGCCAGCAGTTTAACGGAGTACGAGCAGTACTTC.

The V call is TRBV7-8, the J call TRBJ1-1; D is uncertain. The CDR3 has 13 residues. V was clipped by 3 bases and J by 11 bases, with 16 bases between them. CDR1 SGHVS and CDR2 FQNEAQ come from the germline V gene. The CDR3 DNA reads TGTGCCAGCAGCTTGGGAGGGCGGACCTTTGCTTTCTTT. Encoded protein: CASSLGGRTFAFF.

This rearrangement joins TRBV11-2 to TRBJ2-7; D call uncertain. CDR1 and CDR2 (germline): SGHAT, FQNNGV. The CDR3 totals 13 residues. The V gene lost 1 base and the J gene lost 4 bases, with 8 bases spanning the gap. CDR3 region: CASSLGQSYEQYF. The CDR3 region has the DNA TGTGCCAGCAGCTTAGGTCAGTCGTACGAGCAGTACTTC.

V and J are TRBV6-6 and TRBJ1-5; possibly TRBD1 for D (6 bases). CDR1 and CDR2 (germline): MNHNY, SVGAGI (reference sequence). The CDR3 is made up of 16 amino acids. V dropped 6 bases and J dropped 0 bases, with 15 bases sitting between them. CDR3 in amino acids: CASSTGTRDSNQPQHF. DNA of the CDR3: TGTGCCAGCAGCACCGGGACACGAGATAGCAATCAGCCCCAGCATTTT.

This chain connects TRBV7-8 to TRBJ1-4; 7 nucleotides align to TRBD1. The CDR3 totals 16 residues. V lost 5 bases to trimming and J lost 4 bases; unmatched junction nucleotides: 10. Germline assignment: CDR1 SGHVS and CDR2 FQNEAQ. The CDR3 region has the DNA TGTGCCAGCAGCAGAGGACAGGACTTACGTAATGAAAAACTGTTTTTT. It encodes CASSRGQDLRNEKLFF.

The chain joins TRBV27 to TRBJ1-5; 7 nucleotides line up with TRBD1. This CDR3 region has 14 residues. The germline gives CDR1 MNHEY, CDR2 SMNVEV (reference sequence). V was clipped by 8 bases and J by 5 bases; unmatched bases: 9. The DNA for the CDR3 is TGTGCCAGCGGGAATGACAGGGCTTATCAGCCCCAGCATTTT. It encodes CASGNDRAYQPQHF.

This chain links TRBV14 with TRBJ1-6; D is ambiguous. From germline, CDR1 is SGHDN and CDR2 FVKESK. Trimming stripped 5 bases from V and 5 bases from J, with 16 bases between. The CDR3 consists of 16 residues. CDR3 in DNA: TGTGCCAGCAGCACGAGGGAATTATCTGATAATTCACCCCTCCACTTT. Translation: CASSTRELSDNSPLHF.

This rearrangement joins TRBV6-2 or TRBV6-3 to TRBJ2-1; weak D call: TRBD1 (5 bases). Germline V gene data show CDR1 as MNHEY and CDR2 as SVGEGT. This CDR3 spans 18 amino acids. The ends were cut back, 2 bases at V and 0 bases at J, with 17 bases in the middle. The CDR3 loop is CASSYLLDMRSSYNEQFF. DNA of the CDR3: TGTGCCAGCAGTTACCTCCTGGACATGAGAAGCTCCTACAATGAGCAGTTCTTC.

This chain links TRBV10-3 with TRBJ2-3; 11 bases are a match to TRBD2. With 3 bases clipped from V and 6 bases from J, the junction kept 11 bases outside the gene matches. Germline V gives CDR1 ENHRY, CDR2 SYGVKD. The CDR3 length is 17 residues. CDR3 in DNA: TGTGCCATCAGTGACTATAGCGGGGGGGCCCTCGGGGATACGCAGTATTTT. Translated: CAISDYSGGALGDTQYF.

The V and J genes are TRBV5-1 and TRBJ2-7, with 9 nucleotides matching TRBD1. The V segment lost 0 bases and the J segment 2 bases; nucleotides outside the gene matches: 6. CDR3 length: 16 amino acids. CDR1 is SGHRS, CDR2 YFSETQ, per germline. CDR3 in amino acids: CASSLARGQGTYEQYF. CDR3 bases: TGCGCCAGCAGCTTGGCCAGGGGACAGGGAACCTACGAGCAGTACTTC. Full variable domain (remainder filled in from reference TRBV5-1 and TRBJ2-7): KAGVTQTPRYLIKTRGQQVTLSCSPISGHRSVSWYQQTPGQGLQFLFEYFSETQRNKGNFPGRFSGRQFSNSRSEMNVSTLELGDSALYLCASSLARGQGTYEQYFGPGTRLTVT.

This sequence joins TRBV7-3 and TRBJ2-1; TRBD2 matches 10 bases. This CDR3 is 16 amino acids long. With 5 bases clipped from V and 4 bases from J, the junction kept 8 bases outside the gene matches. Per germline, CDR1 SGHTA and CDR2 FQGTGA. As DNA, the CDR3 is TGTGCCAGCAGCCCCTCTAGCGGGGGCCTTTACAATGAGCAGTTCTTC. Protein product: CASSPSSGGLYNEQFF.

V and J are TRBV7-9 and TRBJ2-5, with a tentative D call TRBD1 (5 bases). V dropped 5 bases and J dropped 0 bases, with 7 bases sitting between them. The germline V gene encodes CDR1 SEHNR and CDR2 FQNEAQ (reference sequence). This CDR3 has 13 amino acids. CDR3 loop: CASSRQNQETQYF. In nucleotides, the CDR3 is TGTGCCAGCAGCCGACAGAACCAAGAGACCCAGTACTTC.

In DNA, the CDR3 is TGTGCCAGCAGGCTCAGCTGGGAGAGCTCCTATAATTCACCCCTCCACTTT. This sequence encodes CASRLSWESSYNSPLHF. This chain uses TRBV3-1 (or the pseudogene TRBV3-2) with TRBJ1-6; D is unresolved. V dropped 6 bases and J dropped 0 bases, with 15 bases sitting between them. The length of the CDR3 is 17 residues. The germline CDR1 and CDR2 sequences are LGHDT and YNNKEL (reference sequence).

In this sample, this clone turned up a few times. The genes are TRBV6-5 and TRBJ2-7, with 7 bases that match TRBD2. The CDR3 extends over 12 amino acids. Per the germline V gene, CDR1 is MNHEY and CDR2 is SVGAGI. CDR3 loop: CASRWGGYEQYF. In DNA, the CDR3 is TGTGCATCCCGGTGGGGGGGATACGAGCAGTACTTC.

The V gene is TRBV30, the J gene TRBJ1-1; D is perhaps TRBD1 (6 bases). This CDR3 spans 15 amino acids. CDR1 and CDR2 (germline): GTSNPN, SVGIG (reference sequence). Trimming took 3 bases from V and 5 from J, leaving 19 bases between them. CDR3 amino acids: CAWSLSWTVRTEAFF. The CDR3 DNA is TGTGCCTGGAGCCTATCTTGGACAGTAAGGACTGAAGCTTTCTTT.

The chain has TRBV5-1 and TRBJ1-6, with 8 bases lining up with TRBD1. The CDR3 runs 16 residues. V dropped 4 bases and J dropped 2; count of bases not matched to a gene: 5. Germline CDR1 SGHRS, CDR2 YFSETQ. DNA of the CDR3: TGCGCCAGCAGCGCGGGACAGGCGGCCTATAATTCACCCCTCCACTTT. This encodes CASSAGQAAYNSPLHF.

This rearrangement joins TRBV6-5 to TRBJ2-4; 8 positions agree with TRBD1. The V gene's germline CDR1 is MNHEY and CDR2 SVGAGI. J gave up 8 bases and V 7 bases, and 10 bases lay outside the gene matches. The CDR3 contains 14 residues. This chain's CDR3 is CASKTVTGVDIQYF. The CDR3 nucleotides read TGTGCCAGCAAAACTGTGACAGGGGTGGACATTCAGTACTTC.

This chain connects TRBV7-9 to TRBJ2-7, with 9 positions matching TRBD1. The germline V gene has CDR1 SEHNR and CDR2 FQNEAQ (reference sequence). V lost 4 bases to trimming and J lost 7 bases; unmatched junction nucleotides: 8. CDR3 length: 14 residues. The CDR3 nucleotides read TGTGCCAGCAGCTCCTCAGGGGGGACAGGGGAGCAGTACTTC. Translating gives CASSSSGGTGEQYF.

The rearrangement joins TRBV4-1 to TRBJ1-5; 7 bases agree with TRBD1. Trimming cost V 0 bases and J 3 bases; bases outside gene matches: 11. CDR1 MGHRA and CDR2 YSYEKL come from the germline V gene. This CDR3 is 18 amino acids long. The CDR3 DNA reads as TGCGCCAGCAGCCAAGACCTAGGGGACAGATTGTTCAATCAGCCCCAGCATTTT. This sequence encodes CASSQDLGDRLFNQPQHF.

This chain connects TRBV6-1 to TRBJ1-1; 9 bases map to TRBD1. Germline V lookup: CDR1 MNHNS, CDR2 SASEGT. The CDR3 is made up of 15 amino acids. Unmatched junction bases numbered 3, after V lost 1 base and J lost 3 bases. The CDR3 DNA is TGTGCCAGCAGTGAAGTCACAGGGGGCGACACTGAAGCTTTCTTT. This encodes CASSEVTGGDTEAFF.

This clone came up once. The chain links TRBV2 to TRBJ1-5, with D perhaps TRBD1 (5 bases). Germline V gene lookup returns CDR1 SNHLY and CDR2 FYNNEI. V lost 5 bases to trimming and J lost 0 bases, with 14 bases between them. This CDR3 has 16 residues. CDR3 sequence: CASSLDSRNSNQPQHF. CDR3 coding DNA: TGTGCCAGCAGTTTAGACAGCCGGAATAGCAATCAGCCCCAGCATTTT.